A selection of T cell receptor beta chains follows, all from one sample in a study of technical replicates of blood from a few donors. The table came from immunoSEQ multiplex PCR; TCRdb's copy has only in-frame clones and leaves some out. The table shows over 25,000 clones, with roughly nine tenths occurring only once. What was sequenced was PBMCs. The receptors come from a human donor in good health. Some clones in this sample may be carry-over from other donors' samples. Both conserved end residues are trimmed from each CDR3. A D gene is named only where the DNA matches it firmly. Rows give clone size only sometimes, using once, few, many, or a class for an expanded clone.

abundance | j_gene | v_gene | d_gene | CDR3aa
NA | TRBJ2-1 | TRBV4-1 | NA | ASSQDSQAMIINEQF
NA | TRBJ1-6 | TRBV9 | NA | ASSESLNSPLH
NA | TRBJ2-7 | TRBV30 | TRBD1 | AWMTTQGAREQY
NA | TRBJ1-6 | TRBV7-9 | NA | ASSLGAGYTDSPLH
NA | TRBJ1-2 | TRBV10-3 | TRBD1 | ATCQPMGTVYT
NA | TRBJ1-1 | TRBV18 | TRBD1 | ASFRDRGLEAF
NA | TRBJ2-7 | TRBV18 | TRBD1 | ASSSGTAEQY
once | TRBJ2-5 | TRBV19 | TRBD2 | ASSSSGDLQTQY
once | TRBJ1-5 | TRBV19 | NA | ASSIYPLRTGSYSNQPQH
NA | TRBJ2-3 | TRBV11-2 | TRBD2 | ASSQTSPTDTQY
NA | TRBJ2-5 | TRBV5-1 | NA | ASSLGWAKKETQY
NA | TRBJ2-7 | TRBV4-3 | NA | ASSQDLGQGAFVKQQY
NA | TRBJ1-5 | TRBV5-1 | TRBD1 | ASSPGQGSLPQH
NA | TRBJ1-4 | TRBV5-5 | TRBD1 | ASSRDRTGEKLF
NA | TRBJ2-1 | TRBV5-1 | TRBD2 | ASTGTSGSNEQF
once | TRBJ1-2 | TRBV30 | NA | AWSGRNNYGYT
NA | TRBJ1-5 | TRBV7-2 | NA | ASSSDGLNQPQH
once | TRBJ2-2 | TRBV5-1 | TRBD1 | ASSFEQGTGELF
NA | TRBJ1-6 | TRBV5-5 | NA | ASTWGVSPLH
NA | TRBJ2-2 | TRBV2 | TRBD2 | ASSTTSGRSPGELF
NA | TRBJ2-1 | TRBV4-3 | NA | ASSQDGSSYNEQF
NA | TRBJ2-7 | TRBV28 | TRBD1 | ASSSGGQGAVEQY
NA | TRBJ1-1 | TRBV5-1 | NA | ASSLGGLNTEAF
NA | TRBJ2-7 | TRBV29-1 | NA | SVVSGAYEQY
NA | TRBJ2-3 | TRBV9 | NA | ASSPYMDTQY
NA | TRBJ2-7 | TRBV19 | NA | ASSITLTGYEQY
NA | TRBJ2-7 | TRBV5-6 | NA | ASSGGRWSPGEQY
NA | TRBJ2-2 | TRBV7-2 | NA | ASSFRLETGELF
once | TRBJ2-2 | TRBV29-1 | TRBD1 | SARQGTGGELF
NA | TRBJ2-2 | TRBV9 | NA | ASSVVSSLAGELF
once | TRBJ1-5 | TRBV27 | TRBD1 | ASSFVTGGSWPQH
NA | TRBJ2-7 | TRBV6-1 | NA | ASTRSRNSYEQY
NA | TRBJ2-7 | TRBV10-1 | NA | ASSETGRGCAVSLTYEQY
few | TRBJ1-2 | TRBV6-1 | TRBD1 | ATEPGQGSAGYT
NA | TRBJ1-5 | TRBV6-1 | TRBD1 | ASSNTQGGQPQH
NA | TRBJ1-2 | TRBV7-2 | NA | ASSLGSGVYGYT
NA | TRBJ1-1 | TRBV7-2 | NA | ASSPPFRETEAF
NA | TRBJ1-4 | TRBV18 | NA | ASSAQGATNEKLF
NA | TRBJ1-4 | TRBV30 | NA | AWSGQGWSGEKLF
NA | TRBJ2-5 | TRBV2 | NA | ASSGDRQETQY
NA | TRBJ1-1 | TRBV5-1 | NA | ASSFTANTEAF
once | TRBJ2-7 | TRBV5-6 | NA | ASSFPGTYEQY
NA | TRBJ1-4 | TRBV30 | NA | AWSVLEGQKLF
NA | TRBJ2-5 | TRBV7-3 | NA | ASSLGLAQETQY
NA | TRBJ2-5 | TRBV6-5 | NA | ASSYSGQKQETQY
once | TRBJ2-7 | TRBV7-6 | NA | ASSLVSGSSYEQY
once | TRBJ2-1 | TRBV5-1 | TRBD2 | ASSLAAAGGLEQF
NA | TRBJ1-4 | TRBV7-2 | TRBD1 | ASSLDGTGGEKLF
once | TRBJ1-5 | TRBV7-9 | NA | ASSPAVSNQPQH
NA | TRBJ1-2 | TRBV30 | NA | AWTRGRADGYT
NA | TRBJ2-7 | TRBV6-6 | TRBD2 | ASSPPGGVEQY
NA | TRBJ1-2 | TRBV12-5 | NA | ASGLSEGLGYT
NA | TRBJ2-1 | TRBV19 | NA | ASSIVKGSYNEQF
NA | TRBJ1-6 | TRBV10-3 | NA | AISESNVRGGVYDSPLH
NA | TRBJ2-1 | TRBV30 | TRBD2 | AWSIGTSGTYNEQF
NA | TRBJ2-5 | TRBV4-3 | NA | ASSQDQGLETQY
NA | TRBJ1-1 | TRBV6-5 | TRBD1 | AAARDSSRCEAF
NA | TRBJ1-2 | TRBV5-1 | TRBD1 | ASSLEGGSGYT
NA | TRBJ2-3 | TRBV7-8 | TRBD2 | ASSLRLAGATDTQY